The rows below give T cell receptor beta chains drawn from one sample of a study of beta chain features in type 1 diabetes. Sequenced by immunoSEQ multiplex PCR; TCRdb stores in-frame clones only, minus some. Of under 800,000 clones listed, roughly a sixth are singletons. Sequencing was performed on naive CD4+ T cells from blood. Receptors were obtained from a man between 18 and 29 years old in good health. Each CDR3 is given with its conserved first and last residue. Fields, in order: D gene, clone size, V gene, J gene, CDR3 protein, CDR3 DNA. D genes are given only for firm matches. A row's size may be missing; if present it is once, few, many or a size class.

-,many,TRBV14,TRBJ2-1,CASSQEGRLQFF,TGTGCCAGCAGCCAAGAGGGGAGGTTACAGTTCTTC
-,once,TRBV5-4,TRBJ1-2,CASSAGLETNYGYTF,TGTGCCAGCAGCGCGGGGTTAGAGACTAACTATGGCTACACCTTC
TRBD1,-,TRBV4-2,TRBJ2-3,CASSLPGGSTDTQYF,TGTGCCAGCAGCCTACCAGGGGGCAGCACAGATACGCAGTATTTT
-,few,TRBV29-1,TRBJ2-5,CSVDYRSGETQYF,TGCAGCGTTGACTACAGGTCCGGAGAGACCCAGTACTTC
-,-,TRBV30,TRBJ1-1,CAWSKGRGTEAFF,TGTGCCTGGAGTAAGGGTAGAGGCACTGAAGCTTTCTTT
TRBD2,few,TRBV7-2,TRBJ2-7,CASSAGLAGPYEQYF,TGTGCCAGCAGCGCCGGACTAGCGGGGCCCTACGAGCAGTACTTC
TRBD1,few,TRBV2,TRBJ1-2,CASRQTGTGGGYTF,TGTGCCAGCAGGCAAACCGGGACAGGGGGTGGCTACACCTTC
-,few,TRBV25-1,TRBJ2-7,CASRAHEQYF,TGTGCCAGCAGGGCACACGAGCAGTACTTC
TRBD1,-,TRBV11-2,TRBJ1-5,CASSPGQGSNQPQHF,TGTGCCAGCAGCCCCGGACAGGGGAGCAATCAGCCCCAGCATTTT
TRBD1,-,TRBV9,TRBJ1-2,CASSVGTGVYGYTF,TGTGCCAGCAGCGTAGGGACAGGGGTCTATGGCTACACCTTC
-,few,TRBV7-3,TRBJ1-5,CASSRDSNQPQHF,TGTGCCAGCAGTCGAGATAGCAATCAGCCCCAGCATTTT
TRBD1,few,TRBV7-2,TRBJ1-4,CASSRQGVYEKLFF,TGTGCCAGCAGCCGACAGGGGGTATATGAAAAACTGTTTTTT
-,-,TRBV2,TRBJ1-3,CASRETGSGNTIYF,TGTGCCAGCAGAGAGACAGGCTCTGGAAACACCATATATTTT
-,-,TRBV30,TRBJ2-1,CAWNRGYNEQFF,TGTGCCTGGAATAGGGGCTACAATGAGCAGTTCTTC
-,few,TRBV9,TRBJ1-4,CASSAGTANEKLFF,TGTGCCAGCAGCGCAGGGACGGCTAATGAAAAACTGTTTTTT
TRBD1,-,TRBV28,TRBJ2-7,CASSSDRDRGSSYEQYF,TGTGCCAGCAGTTCCGATCGTGACAGGGGGAGTTCCTACGAGCAGTACTTC
-,-,TRBV7-9,TRBJ2-4,CASVLTNLAKNIQYF,TGTGCCAGTGTGCTGACCAACCTAGCCAAAAACATTCAGTACTTC
-,-,TRBV4-1,TRBJ2-3,CASSLDRTRTDTQYF,TGCGCCAGCAGCCTCGACAGGACCCGCACAGATACGCAGTATTTT
-,few,TRBV28,TRBJ1-1,CASSSLQLNTEAFF,TGTGCCAGCAGTTCTCTCCAGTTGAACACTGAAGCTTTCTTT
-,few,TRBV30,TRBJ2-1,CAWSGGSYNEQFF,TGTGCCTGGAGTGGGGGCTCCTACAATGAGCAGTTCTTC
TRBD1,many,TRBV28,TRBJ2-7,CASSLWTGTYEQYF,TGTGCCAGCAGTTTATGGACAGGGACGTACGAGCAGTACTTC
TRBD2,-,TRBV4-3,TRBJ2-1,CASSQDPASGRVGQFF,TGCGCCAGCAGCCAAGATCCGGCTAGCGGGAGGGTCGGGCAGTTCTTC
-,few,TRBV28,TRBJ1-2,CASSLSGGSNGYTF,TGTGCCAGCAGTTTATCGGGGGGCTCCAATGGCTACACCTTC
-,few,TRBV29-1,TRBJ2-7,CSVLRGQNTYEQYF,TGCAGCGTCCTTCGGGGGCAGAACACCTACGAGCAGTACTTC
-,few,TRBV7-2,TRBJ2-3,CASNRGFFEDTQYF,TGTGCCAGCAATCGAGGGTTTTTCGAGGATACGCAGTATTTT
TRBD2,-,TRBV6-5,TRBJ2-1,CASSWAGGRYNEQFF,TGTGCCAGCAGTTGGGCCGGCGGGAGATACAATGAGCAGTTCTTC
TRBD2,few,TRBV7-3,TRBJ2-5,CASSRGGETQYF,TGTGCCAGCAGCCGGGGAGGGGAGACCCAGTACTTC
-,few,TRBV20-1,TRBJ2-5,CSARDQETQYF,TGCAGTGCGCGGGACCAAGAGACCCAGTACTTC
-,-,TRBV7-6,TRBJ1-1,CASSPRTAQLTLNTEAFF,TGTGCCAGCAGCCCGAGGACAGCCCAACTCACCCTGAACACTGAAGCTTTCTTT
TRBD1,-,TRBV7-6,TRBJ1-6,CASSLSAGGSSYNSPLHF,TGTGCCAGCAGCTTAAGCGCAGGGGGAAGCTCCTATAATTCACCCCTCCACTTT
-,-,TRBV28,TRBJ1-3,CASSPRGNTIYF,TGTGCCAGCAGCCCCCGAGGTAACACCATATATTTT
-,-,TRBV6-6,TRBJ2-5,CASSYSGFETQYF,TGTGCCAGCAGTTACTCGGGTTTCGAGACCCAGTACTTC
-,-,TRBV6-5,TRBJ1-1,CASRLIRPADTEAFF,TGTGCCAGCCGCCTGATCCGCCCGGCGGACACTGAAGCTTTCTTT
-,few,TRBV29-1,TRBJ2-4,CSVLGRVRAKNIQYF,TGCAGCGTCCTCGGAAGGGTGAGAGCCAAAAACATTCAGTACTTC
-,-,TRBV7-8,TRBJ2-7,CASSFPGRYEQYF,TGTGCCAGCAGCTTTCCTGGACGGTACGAGCAGTACTTC
-,once,TRBV7-3,TRBJ2-1,CASSLSNYNEQFF,TGTGCCAGCAGCTTAAGCAATTACAATGAGCAGTTCTTC
TRBD1,-,TRBV7-9,TRBJ2-5,CASSIGQGRETQYF,TGTGCCAGCAGCATAGGACAGGGGCGGGAGACCCAGTACTTC
TRBD1,few,TRBV10-3,TRBJ2-5,CAISESKGAETQYF,TGTGCCATCAGTGAGTCGAAGGGGGCCGAGACCCAGTACTTC
-,-,TRBV28,TRBJ2-7,CASSFGQGTYEQYF,TGTGCCAGCAGTTTTGGTCAGGGTACCTACGAGCAGTACTTC
-,-,TRBV10-3,TRBJ2-7,CAIRATQGTYEQYF,TGTGCCATCAGGGCGACACAGGGAACCTACGAGCAGTACTTC
-,-,TRBV7-2,TRBJ2-3,CASSSSTGSTDTQYF,TGTGCCAGCAGCTCGTCGACAGGATCCACAGATACGCAGTATTTT
-,few,TRBV4-3,TRBJ2-7,CASSQVALASYEQYF,TGCGCCAGCAGCCAAGTCGCACTAGCTAGCTACGAGCAGTACTTC
TRBD2,-,TRBV5-1,TRBJ2-5,CASSAGLAGGQETQYF,TGCGCCAGCAGCGCGGGACTAGCGGGGGGTCAAGAGACCCAGTACTTC
-,-,TRBV6-1,TRBJ1-5,CASRFTGSNQPQHF,TGTGCCAGCAGATTTACAGGGAGCAATCAGCCCCAGCATTTT
-,few,TRBV18,TRBJ1-1,CASSGRKNTEAFF,TGTGCCAGCTCAGGCAGAAAGAACACTGAAGCTTTCTTT
-,few,TRBV27,TRBJ1-1,CASSLDRRNTEAFF,TGTGCCAGCAGTTTAGACAGGAGGAACACTGAAGCTTTCTTT
-,-,TRBV5-4,TRBJ2-1,CASSLTTGRRAGNEQFF,TGTGCCAGCAGCTTGACAACAGGGAGGAGGGCGGGGAATGAGCAGTTCTTC
-,once,TRBV2,TRBJ1-4,CASTDRRNEKLFF,TGTGCCAGCACCGATCGTAGGAATGAAAAACTGTTTTTT
TRBD1,-,TRBV4-3,TRBJ1-2,CASSRNRGTGDGYTF,TGCGCCAGCAGCCGGAACCGGGGGACAGGGGATGGCTACACCTTC
TRBD1,few,TRBV6-5,TRBJ1-1,CASRGQAVNTEAFF,TGTGCCAGCAGGGGACAGGCCGTGAACACTGAAGCTTTCTTT
TRBD1,few,TRBV30,TRBJ2-3,CAWTPRTGQNRLTDTQYF,TGTGCCTGGACCCCTCGGACAGGCCAAAACCGTCTCACAGATACGCAGTATTTT
TRBD1,-,TRBV25-1,TRBJ1-1,CASSERQGEAFF,TGTGCCAGCAGTGAACGACAGGGGGAAGCTTTCTTT
-,few,TRBV6-6,TRBJ2-1,CAGGDRSTYNEQFF,TGTGCGGGGGGGGACAGGAGCACCTACAATGAGCAGTTCTTC